The TCR beta chain under discussion was sequenced for a study of blood T cell repertoires in COVID-19. In the study overall: Italy, Spain and the United States were the sources of the convalescent and acute COVID-19 samples. PBMCs, B-cell-depleted T cells, or T cells provided the cDNA or gDNA that made up the material.

The protocol was immunoSEQ multiplex PCR, while the TCRdb copy is restricted to in-frame clones and leaves out a portion. The sample holds about 75,000 clones, around 74% seen once. CDR3 length: 13 residues. Germline V gene lookup returns CDR1 LNHDA and CDR2 SQIVND (reference sequence). Between the trimmed V and J ends, which lost 11 bases and 9 bases, there was a span of 17 bases. Sequencing used peripheral blood. The chain carries TRBV19 and TRBJ1-6; maybe TRBD1 (5 bases). The sequence derives from an elderly woman with active or convalescent COVID-19. The CDR3 reads CAASPAGGSPLHF. The DNA for the CDR3 is TGTGCCGCGTCTCCCGCCGGGGGTTCACCCCTCCACTTT. The whole variable domain, remainder taken from reference TRBV19 and TRBJ1-6, is DGGITQSPKYLFRKEGQNVTLSCEQNLNHDAMYWYRQDPGQGLRLIYYSQIVNDFQKGDIAEGYSVSREKKESFPLTVTSAQKNPTAFYLCAASPAGGSPLHFGNGTRLTVT.